The entry that follows covers one T cell receptor (beta chain) sequence. This clone was counted a single time. Its binding antigen is unknown. Per-base quality was not reported, and no clone a single base away is much larger than it. Participants in the prospective study were aged roughly 18 to 100 years, lived in 20 to 25 United States geographic areas, and enrolled through a virtual design. In the prospective study, cohorts were assigned on the basis of participant-reported clinical history obtained from a screening survey and a study questionnaire. Mobile phlebotomists in the prospective study collected whole blood, serum and a nasopharyngeal or oropharyngeal swab from every participant. Over an approximately 2-month period, participants in the prospective study had the option of providing additional blood draws and questionnaires. Prospective study blood samples were shipped either frozen or at room temperature before DNA extraction.

TCRbeta CDR3 regions were amplified from genomic DNA by means of the immunoSEQ Assay, a bias-controlled multiplex PCR. The published analysis was carried out like this. Nucleated cell counts per sample were estimated from amplification of reference gene primers within the assay. Sequence reads were collapsed and filtered to measure the absolute abundance of every unique TCRbeta CDR3 rearrangement. For each sample, productive Simpson clonality was calculated as the square root of Simpson's diversity index across productive rearrangements. In TCRdb, the immuneACCESS table is reduced to in-frame sequences with V and J assigned. These tables do not hold every clone; where another copy was compared, an unresolved V gene accounts for under half, and the others remain unexplained. Clone size and the V and J calls come from that table; the DNA yielded D and trimming. Across this sample there are fewer than 250,000 clones, with almost 90% seen only once. Over 12% of the sample comes from the top ten.

This record comes from a study of blood T cell repertoires in COVID-19 (dated by TCRdb to the early 2020s). Background for the entire study: The collaborator samples originated in the United States, Italy and Spain and spanned the acute and convalescent phases of COVID-19. The repertoires were made available in a free public database intended to serve as a resource for research on the immune response to SARS-CoV-2. Nearly every sample came with metadata listing a de-identified subject ID, COVID-19 status, age in years and sex. The prospective study material was composed of cDNA or gDNA derived from T cells, B-cell-depleted T cells, or PBMCs. Deeply sampled blood TCRbeta repertoires from subjects exposed to, actively infected with, or recovered from COVID-19 were included in the dataset. The samples were drawn from two sources: the first 160 participants of the ongoing ImmuneRACE study, and 950 to 1,500 subjects contributed by 6 global collaborators. HLA class I and class II types, where available, came from metadata supplied by the sample provider rather than from assay-based typing. General study outcomes and caveats: The quantity of clinical and demographic metadata differed by source and by participant and was supplied without curation.

Reading the germline V gene (reference sequence) gives CDR1 LNHDA and CDR2 SQIVND. Counted from cysteine to phenylalanine, this CDR3 has 13 amino acids. Just the 39-base CDR3 DNA is kept, in frame starting at base 1. V is pared back by 5 bases and J by 7 bases, with 12 bases lying between the germline termini. The receptor comes from a woman in her fifties or sixties with acute COVID-19. Sample: PBMCs or T cells enriched from blood (not recorded which). This receptor chain uses TRBV19 and TRBJ1-5; the D gene lacks a confident call. The DNA sequence is TGTGCCAGTAGTTCACGGTTGCGCCAGCCCCAGCATTTT. This codes for CASSSRLRQPQHF.